This T cell receptor beta chain appears in the sequencing data of a study of shared clonotypes between healthy human individuals. General study findings and limits: Roughly 5% of naive CD4 clonotypes were shared across a few donors. What rarefaction showed was incomplete sorted-subset sequencing despite large depth.

When replicate PCRs were run on sorted subsets, they used about 220 ng DNA, about 30,000 T cell genomes. Original handling: Filtering differed since immunoSEQ provided only junctions, with no quality scores. Here immunoSEQ multiplex PCR was the method, and the copy in TCRdb shows in-frame clones only, minus some. V and J calls and clone size are copied from that table; D and trimming were computed from the DNA. The sample records a few million clones, more than 90% being singletons. To note about this clone: What it binds is not known. The same CDR3 arises from other DNA sequences in this sample as well.

CDR1 and CDR2 (germline): KGHSH, LQKENI. With 1 base removed from V and 3 bases from J, the gap between germline ends came to 7 bases. The CDR3 spans 13 residues. The V and J genes are TRBV18 and TRBJ2-7; D not certain. The sequenced sample was naive CD4+ T cells sorted from blood. Described subset: CD45RA+ positively selected. The origin of this receptor is a man between 18 and 29 years old in good health. This chain's CDR3 is CASSPRRDYEQYF. CDR3 nucleotide sequence: TGTGCCAGCTCACCACGTAGGGACTACGAGCAGTACTTC.